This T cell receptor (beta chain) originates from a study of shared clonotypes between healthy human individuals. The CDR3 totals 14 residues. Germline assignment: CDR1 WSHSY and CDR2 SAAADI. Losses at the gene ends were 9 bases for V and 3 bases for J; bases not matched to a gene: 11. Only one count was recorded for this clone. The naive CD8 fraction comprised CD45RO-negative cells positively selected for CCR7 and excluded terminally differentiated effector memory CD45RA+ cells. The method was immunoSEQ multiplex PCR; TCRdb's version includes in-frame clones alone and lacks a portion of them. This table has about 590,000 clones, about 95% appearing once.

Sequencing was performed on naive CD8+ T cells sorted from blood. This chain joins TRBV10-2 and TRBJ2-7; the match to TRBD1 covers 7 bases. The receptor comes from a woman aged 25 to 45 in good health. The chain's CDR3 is CARKPGQMIYEQYF. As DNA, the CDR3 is TGCGCCAGGAAACCGGGACAGATGATCTACGAGCAGTACTTC.